Included here is one T cell receptor (beta chain) sequence, with context. Its antigen remains unidentified. Primers for the PCR totalled 60 Vbeta and 13 Jbeta. The protocol was immunoSEQ multiplex PCR, while the TCRdb copy is restricted to in-frame clones and leaves out a portion. The sample shows under 150,000 clones, 70% to 80% of them seen only once. The data were taken from a study of cytomegalovirus exposure and HLA in healthy donors. Study results and limitations: Judged likely to be a sequencing artifact was a cluster of highly shared sequence variants. In most subjects, TCR beta sequences reportedly gave accurate predictions of HLA-A and HLA-B alleles. A later analysis found TCR association rates differed by HLA locus, highest for DRB1 and lowest for HLA-C.

CDR1 SGHTA and CDR2 FQGNSA come from the germline V gene. Trimming left V 5 bases short and J 4 bases short, with 18 bases between. The CDR3 consists of 15 residues. The clonotype originates from a woman in her thirties or forties in good health and CMV-seropositive. The sequenced material came from PBMCs. The chain carries TRBV7-2 and TRBJ2-7; perhaps TRBD2 as D (6 bases). Here the CDR3 DNA reads TGTGCCAGCAGCACCAGGCCCGGGAGTAGGTACGAGCAGTACTTC. Amino acids: CASSTRPGSRYEQYF. Looking up the rest from reference TRBV7-2 and TRBJ2-7 gives the full variable domain: GAGVSQSPSNKVTEKGKDVELRCDPISGHTALYWYRQSLGQGLEFLIYFQGNSAPDKSGLPSDRFSAERTGGSVSTLTIQRTQQEDSAVYLCASSTRPGSRYEQYFGPGTRLTVT.